These T cell receptor beta chains were read from a single sample in a study of identifying expanded T cells in peripheral blood. Sequencing was performed with immunoSEQ multiplex PCR; in TCRdb, only in-frame clones are kept and a portion is missing. The sample has 81,000 or so clones, around 84% seen once; the top ten hold about 18%. What was sequenced was blood. The receptors here all came from a person between 18 and 75 years old in good health. The CDR3 runs from the conserved cysteine through the conserved F or W. Fields, in order: clone size, V gene, CDR3 protein. Clone size appears in some rows only: once, few, many, or a class for an expanded clone.

. | TRBV5-6 | CASSLPSQSGANVLTF
. | TRBV28 | CASSSTSGSLTYEQYF
. | TRBV7-2 | CASSPGRRGDGYTF
once | TRBV4-3 | CASSGDINYGYTF
once | TRBV7-9 | CASSPNRLWNTEAFF
. | TRBV6-5 | CASSTDDRGLYEQYF
. | TRBV7-9 | CASSLAGPNNEQFF
. | TRBV2 | CASSAVSGRVDEQFF
once | TRBV19 | CASIPRTGLYNEQFF
. | TRBV9 | CASSAGTSGRGETQYF
. | TRBV5-8 | CASSLVGRGNGYTF
. | TRBV11-3 | CASSQDRDEQFF
once | TRBV11-1 | CASSWGLAEYTDTQYF
. | TRBV11-2 | CATKPIPENEQFF
. | TRBV4-1 | CASSQVTVEYGYTF
. | TRBV5-6 | CASSLGGQGNTGELFF
. | TRBV9 | CASSVAGLLSGNTIYF
. | TRBV19 | CASRLAGGGNTGELFF
. | TRBV5-5 | CASSLGQGREKLFF
. | TRBV4-1 | CASSPGPVGYTIYF
. | TRBV19 | CASSEDRGLGSNQPQHF
. | TRBV4-2 | CASSQTPGGDTQYF
. | TRBV13 | CASSKTGSYNEQFF
. | TRBV7-2 | CASSLTQGGDTEAFF
. | TRBV5-5 | CASSLPQGGGEKLFF